What follows is one T cell receptor (beta chain) and its context. Its cognate antigen is unknown. Sequencing was performed with immunoSEQ multiplex PCR; in TCRdb, only in-frame clones are kept and a portion is missing. Of about 120,000 clones listed, 85% are singletons. This specimen comes from a study of cytomegalovirus exposure and HLA in healthy donors. Germline V gene sequence: CDR1 SEHNR, CDR2 FQNEAQ (reference sequence). Trimming shortened V by 5 bases and J by 0 bases, and 14 bases separated the two germline ends. The CDR3 has 15 residues. Study results and caveats: Diagnosis of cytomegalovirus status made by the classifier reportedly showed high specificity and sensitivity. Researchers catalogued 150 or so TCR beta chains as cytomegalovirus-associated. CMV antigen specificity of a few CMV-associated chains was confirmed in vitro.

The rearrangement links TRBV7-9 to TRBJ2-7; a weak D match, TRBD2 (6 bases). The sequence was obtained from a young woman in good health and CMV-seronegative. Sequences were obtained from PBMCs. The DNA of the CDR3 is TGTGCCAGCAGCGCGTTGGACGGGAGCTCCTACGAGCAGTACTTC. Encoded protein: CASSALDGSSYEQYF.